The present T cell receptor (beta chain) was sequenced within a study of response to subunit inactivated influenza vaccine. In the case of this clonotype: Its antigen is not identified.

General study results and limits: The authors put forward the suggestion that each seasonal influenza vaccination may bring in only a limited number of new T cells.

TCRdb passed the RT-PCR reads through MiXCR, listing each CDR3 protein once. The table includes roughly 700,000 distinct CDR3 sequences, approximately 15% detected once. The sequence was obtained from a man aged 50 to 60 who received an inactivated influenza vaccine. Material: PBMCs from blood, obtained 14 days before vaccination.

The DNA of the CDR3 is TGTGCCAGCAGTGAATACGGGAGGAGCACCGGGGAGCTGTTTTTT. Translation: CASSEYGRSTGELFF. The V and J genes are TRBV2 and TRBJ2-2, with 7 bases matching TRBD2. Germline CDR1 and CDR2: SNHLY and FYNNEI. The V and J ends lost 2 bases and 4 bases, in that order; junction bases with no gene match: 4. This CDR3 contains 15 residues. The entire variable domain, with the rest obtained from reference TRBV2 and TRBJ2-2, is as follows: EPEVTQTPSHQVTQMGQEVILRCVPISNHLYFYWYRQILGQKVEFLVSFYNNEISEKSEIFDDQFSVERPDGSNFTLKIRSTKLEDSAMYFCASSEYGRSTGELFFGEGSRLTVL.